This TCR beta chain was profiled in a study of T-cell reconstitution after alpha-beta-depleted transplantation in children. Unique molecular identifiers tagged the TCRbeta library. TCRdb independently ran MiXCR on the PCR reads; one entry per CDR3 protein. The data contain hundreds of thousands of distinct CDR3 sequences, about 8.4% of them singletons. Trimming removed 6 bases at V and 1 base at J, with 12 bases between. Germline values: CDR1 MDHEN, CDR2 SYDVKM. This CDR3 has 14 residues. Specimen: PBMCs, mostly from graft donor cells, collected 360 days after TCRalphabeta/CD19-depleted stem cell transplant. This TCR came from a male patient between 2 and 9 years old who had a stem cell transplant for acute myeloid leukemia, so the T cells may come from the graft donor. This chain connects TRBV28 to TRBJ2-5; D is uncertain. The CDR3 spells CASSPSESQETQYF. The DNA of the CDR3 is TGTGCCAGCAGCCCAAGCGAATCCCAAGAGACCCAGTACTTC.